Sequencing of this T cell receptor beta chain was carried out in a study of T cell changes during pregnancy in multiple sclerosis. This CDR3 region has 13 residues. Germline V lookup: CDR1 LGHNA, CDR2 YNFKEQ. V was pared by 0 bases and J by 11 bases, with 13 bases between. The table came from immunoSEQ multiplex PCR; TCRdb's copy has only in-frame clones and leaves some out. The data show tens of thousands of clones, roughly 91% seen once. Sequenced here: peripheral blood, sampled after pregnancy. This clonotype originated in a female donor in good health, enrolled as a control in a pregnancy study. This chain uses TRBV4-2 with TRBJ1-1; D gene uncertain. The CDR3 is CASSQDLSKMAFF. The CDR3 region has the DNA TGTGCCAGCAGCCAAGATCTTAGTAAGATGGCTTTCTTT.